The rows below give T cell receptor beta chains drawn from one sample of a study of blood T cell repertoires in COVID-19. Data came from immunoSEQ multiplex PCR; TCRdb stores just in-frame clones and leaves some out. The data hold about 70,000 clones, with around four fifths observed a single time. Sample: peripheral blood. The receptors originated from a woman aged 55-70 years with acute or convalescent COVID-19. The conserved cysteine and the conserved F or W are not part of the CDR3 here.

V gene	J gene	CDR3 protein
TRBV2	TRBJ2-7	ASSEGGVYEQY
TRBV19	TRBJ1-3	ASSIEWQYTGNTIY
TRBV18	TRBJ1-4	ASSPLGLGSEKLF
TRBV5-1	TRBJ1-1	ASSLGRGGMNTEAF
TRBV11-3	TRBJ2-1	ASSWTTYNEQF
TRBV18	TRBJ1-6	ASSISQGSDSPLH
TRBV6-1	TRBJ1-1	ASSETGYRKAF
TRBV28	TRBJ1-1	ASRALQGDTEAF
TRBV7-2	TRBJ2-3	ASSVTSGGSTDTQY
TRBV9	TRBJ1-4	ASSAGYTGKNNEKLF
TRBV18	TRBJ2-7	ASSPTSGIWEQY
TRBV7-9	TRBJ2-5	ASSRGLAGQRGETQY
TRBV19	TRBJ1-5	ASNHGGLNQPQH
TRBV9	TRBJ2-2	ASSARQGTGELF
TRBV6-5	TRBJ1-3	ASSLQGTGNTIY
TRBV30	TRBJ1-3	AWTSAGNTIY
TRBV19	TRBJ1-1	ASSPRTGDGTEAF
TRBV5-5	TRBJ1-1	ASSFYSGPGSTEAF
TRBV6-4	TRBJ2-7	ASSAYQDRGGAYEQY
TRBV7-2	TRBJ2-7	ASSLGLSSGRSYEQY
TRBV7-3	TRBJ2-1	ASSLVPTSLGGRPNPGEQF
TRBV5-1	TRBJ2-5	ASSFGIAGLETQY
TRBV6-2/TRBV6-3	TRBJ1-5	ASSYWDRYSNQPQH
TRBV11-2	TRBJ2-7	ASRRGGGSYEQY
TRBV19	TRBJ1-6	ASSPTWTGWINNSPLH
TRBV6-5	TRBJ1-2	ASRDPWRGDGYT
TRBV18	TRBJ1-3	ASSLGTIGNTIY
TRBV10-3	TRBJ1-1	AISESTPGGISNTEAF
TRBV10-3	TRBJ2-7	ASRLGGQGAHEQY
TRBV5-1	TRBJ1-1	ASSLTGQIEAF
TRBV6-5	TRBJ1-3	ASLDRSTGNTIY
TRBV29-1	TRBJ1-6	SVAQGDYNSPLH
TRBV7-6	TRBJ2-1	ASSLLGGGNEQF
TRBV6-5	TRBJ1-4	ASSGGQRNEKLF
TRBV5-4	TRBJ1-1	ASSLQGGSNTEAF
TRBV5-4	TRBJ1-4	ASSPTGSRGEKLF
TRBV18	TRBJ2-3	ASSPRTSGGPSTDTQY
TRBV4-1	TRBJ2-2	ASSQDSGAGGTGELF
TRBV24-1	TRBJ1-5	ATSDGGDYNQPQH
TRBV4-1	TRBJ1-2	ASSQMAQDGYT
TRBV5-1	TRBJ2-1	ASSSVKSSGSLNEQF
TRBV20-1	TRBJ2-5	SASSRGRETQY
TRBV19	TRBJ1-2	ATGFWDYGYT
TRBV29-1	TRBJ2-1	SVGALVTSSEQF
TRBV10-3	TRBJ1-2	AIKQQGAVSRTYGYT
TRBV9	TRBJ2-2	ASSARGGGELF
TRBV6-1	TRBJ2-7	ASSEIEIAGVFEQY
TRBV6-5	TRBJ2-7	ASSRTVVSYEQY
TRBV27	TRBJ1-5	ASSYQGARNQPQH
TRBV19	TRBJ2-2	ASSIAGAGELF
TRBV2	TRBJ1-5	ASTTAPGHQLISNQPQH
TRBV5-1	TRBJ1-3	ASSPAPWPSGGPSGNTIY
TRBV19	TRBJ1-5	ASSILRDRYSNQPQH
TRBV5-3	TRBJ2-3	ARSPGTSGTTDTQY
TRBV6-5	TRBJ1-1	ASQRMLTGNTEAF